Following are 21 T cell receptor beta chains from one sample sequenced in a study of cytomegalovirus exposure and HLA in healthy donors. Use of 60 Vbeta and 13 Jbeta primers characterized the PCR. The method was immunoSEQ multiplex PCR; TCRdb's version includes in-frame clones alone and lacks a portion of them. Its clone listing holds some 110,000 clones. The sequencing sample was made of PBMCs. Receptor source: a man in his late teens or twenties in good health and CMV-seronegative.

The chain joins TRBV25-1 to TRBJ2-5; 7 nucleotides align to TRBD2. There are 16 residues in the CDR3. Germline values: CDR1 MGHDK, CDR2 SYGVNS. After removal of 2 bases from V and 2 bases from J, the junction contained 8 bases not matched to a gene. CDR3 DNA: TGTGCCAGCAGTGAACGAGGGAGGGGATGGCAAGAGACCCAGTACTTC. It encodes CASSERGRGWQETQYF.

The chain recombines TRBV5-1 with TRBJ2-7; possible D gene TRBD2, 6 bases. The CDR3 totals 18 residues. The germline V gene has CDR1 SGHRS and CDR2 YFSETQ. V lost 2 bases and J 0 bases, leaving 21 bases between the germline ends. CDR3 residues: CASSLVVGGPGVSYEQYF. The DNA of the CDR3 is TGCGCCAGCAGCTTAGTTGTCGGCGGTCCGGGGGTCTCCTACGAGCAGTACTTC.

The chain uses TRBV10-3 and TRBJ2-3, with 8 nucleotides matching TRBD2. Trimming at V came to 8 bases and at J to 4 bases, leaving 8 bases not matched to a gene. This CDR3 has 14 amino acids. Germline V CDR1 and CDR2: ENHRY, SYGVKD. This CDR3 reads CAILGAGGADTQYF. Here the CDR3 DNA reads TGTGCCATCTTGGGGGCGGGGGGCGCAGATACGCAGTATTTT.

The chain uses TRBV15 and TRBJ1-2; 7 nucleotides align to TRBD1. The germline gives CDR1 LNHNV, CDR2 YYDKDF (reference sequence). The CDR3 length is 15 residues. Trimming at V came to 0 bases and at J to 6 bases, leaving 7 bases not matched to a gene. The CDR3 DNA sequence: TGTGCCACCAGCAGAGATACAGGGGAGGACAATGGCTACACCTTC. The encoded protein is CATSRDTGEDNGYTF.

The V and J genes are TRBV5-1 and TRBJ1-5, with D tentatively TRBD1 (5 bases). With 4 bases removed from V and 4 bases from J, the gap between germline ends came to 12 bases. The CDR3 extends over 14 amino acids. CDR1 and CDR2 (germline): SGHRS, YFSETQ. For the CDR3, the DNA is TGCGCCAGCAGCCCCCTGGGGGGGAATCAGCCCCAGCATTTT. This translates into CASSPLGGNQPQHF.

The genes are TRBV5-1 and TRBJ2-7; D is possibly TRBD2 (6 bases). The CDR3 is 13 amino acids. Deletions cut 3 bases from V and 1 base from J, with 8 bases between. Germline-derived CDR1 and CDR2 are SGHRS and YFSETQ. Here the CDR3 DNA reads TGCGCCAGCAGCTCTAGCGAGTCCTACGAGCAGTACTTC. As protein: CASSSSESYEQYF.

The V gene is TRBV29-1, the J gene TRBJ1-4; 9 bases are a match to TRBD1. In germline, CDR1 is SQVTM, CDR2 ANQGSEA. V dropped 5 bases and J dropped 12; count of bases not matched to a gene: 13. This CDR3 has 14 amino acids. CDR3 nucleotide sequence: TGCAGCGTTCGTACCGGGACAGGGTCGATGGAACTGTTTTTT. Its protein is CSVRTGTGSMELFF. The variable domain in full, with the rest retrieved from reference TRBV29-1 and TRBJ1-4, is SAVISQKPSRDICQRGTSLTIQCQVDSQVTMMFWYRQQPGQSLTLIATANQGSEATYESGFVIDKFPISRPNLTFSTLTVSNMSPEDSSIYLCSVRTGTGSMELFFGSGTQLSVL.

This chain joins TRBV7-9 and TRBJ1-6, with D tentatively TRBD1 (5 bases). Trimming took off 4 bases at V and 6 bases at J, with 19 bases between the two ends. Looked up from germline, CDR1 is SEHNR and CDR2 is FQNEAQ (reference sequence). This CDR3 region has 17 residues. The CDR3 is CASSSMGPSGGNSPLHF. The CDR3 DNA is TGTGCCAGCAGCTCGATGGGACCCTCGGGGGGTAATTCACCCCTCCACTTT. The whole variable domain, remainder taken from reference TRBV7-9 and TRBJ1-6, is DTGVSQNPRHKITKRGQNVTFRCDPISEHNRLYWYRQTLGQGPEFLTYFQNEAQLEKSRLLSDRFSAERPKGSFSTLEIQRTEQGDSAMYLCASSSMGPSGGNSPLHFGNGTRLTVT.

J is TRBJ2-7 and V is TRBV29-1, with D possibly TRBD1 on 5 matching bases. The CDR3 runs 14 residues. Germline V gives CDR1 SQVTM, CDR2 ANQGSEA. V was pared by 4 bases and J by 4 bases, with 17 bases between. The CDR3 reads CSVGQSSLQYEQYF. The CDR3 DNA is TGCAGCGTTGGACAGTCCAGCTTGCAATACGAGCAGTACTTC.

V gene TRBV6-4 combines with J gene TRBJ2-1; 10 bases line up with TRBD2. The CDR3 is made up of 15 amino acids. Germline V CDR1 and CDR2: MRHNA, SNTAGT. Losses at the gene ends were 4 bases for V and 7 bases for J; bases not matched to a gene: 7. CDR3 amino acids: CASSVSGLASNEQFF. In DNA, the CDR3 is TGTGCCAGCAGTGTCTCGGGACTAGCGTCGAATGAGCAGTTCTTC.

The chain combines TRBV18 with TRBJ1-2, with D perhaps TRBD1 (5 bases). Trimming shortened V by 2 bases and J by 6 bases, and 7 bases separated the two germline ends. From germline, CDR1 is KGHSH and CDR2 LQKENI. The length of the CDR3 is 12 residues. The CDR3 DNA reads as TGTGCCAGCTCACCAAGGGGTAATGGCTACACCTTC. Protein: CASSPRGNGYTF.

The rearrangement joins TRBV19 to TRBJ2-1; TRBD2 matches at 9 bases. Looked up from germline, CDR1 is LNHDA and CDR2 is SQIVND (reference sequence). The CDR3 is 16 amino acids. J lost 3 bases, V lost 9 bases, and 12 bases had no gene match. CDR3 sequence (DNA): TGTGCCAGCCGGCTATCGGCGGGAGGGGGCTACAATGAGCAGTTCTTC. This gives the protein CASRLSAGGGYNEQFF.

The rearrangement joins TRBV7-8 to TRBJ2-7; a possible D gene is TRBD2 (5 bases). The CDR3 extends over 15 amino acids. The ends were cut back, 2 bases at V and 7 bases at J, with 18 bases in the middle. From germline, CDR1 is SGHVS and CDR2 FQNEAQ. The CDR3 sequence is CASSLSGLPRGEQYF. Written as DNA, the CDR3 is TGTGCCAGCAGCTTATCGGGTTTGCCTCGAGGGGAGCAGTACTTC.

This chain connects TRBV19 to TRBJ1-3; tentatively, D is TRBD1 (5 bases). Germline values: CDR1 LNHDA, CDR2 SQIVND (reference sequence). V shed 6 bases and J shed 1 base, with 10 bases lying between them. The length of the CDR3 is 14 residues. The CDR3 sequence: CASSEDSSGNTIYF. DNA of the CDR3: TGTGCCAGTAGCGAAGACAGTTCTGGAAACACCATATATTTT.

This chain uses TRBV9 with TRBJ1-2; TRBD1 is a possible D gene (6 bases). With 1 base removed from V and 6 bases from J, the gap between germline ends came to 22 bases. CDR3 size: 17 residues. Germline CDR1 and CDR2: SGDLS and YYNGEE. CDR3: CASSVTHRPTGPDGYTF. The CDR3 bases are TGTGCCAGCAGCGTAACCCACAGACCAACAGGGCCCGATGGCTACACCTTC.

J is TRBJ2-7 and V is TRBV4-1; 10 bases line up with TRBD2. The CDR3 is 16 residues long. The V segment lost 2 bases and the J segment 2 bases; nucleotides outside the gene matches: 6. Germline CDR1 is MGHRA and CDR2 is YSYEKL. Here the CDR3 reads CASSQLAGVPTYEQYF. The CDR3 DNA reads TGCGCCAGCAGCCAACTAGCGGGGGTTCCGACCTACGAGCAGTACTTC.

V and J are TRBV10-3 and TRBJ2-1; TRBD2 aligns across 10 bases. This CDR3 is built from 17 residues. V shed 2 bases, J shed 7 bases, and the junction held 11 bases outside the gene matches. Germline V gene lookup returns CDR1 ENHRY and CDR2 SYGVKD. The CDR3 nucleotides are TGTGCCATCAGTGAGCCGACTAGCGGGTTGGCAAGGAATGAGCAGTTCTTC. Protein: CAISEPTSGLARNEQFF.

The chain is built from TRBV7-3 and TRBJ1-2, with D tentatively TRBD1 (6 bases). Germline CDR1 and CDR2: SGHTA and FQGTGA. This CDR3 is built from 13 residues. Trimming removed 5 bases at V and 8 bases at J, with 15 bases between. The CDR3 is CASSQTQGEGYTF. The CDR3 nucleotides are TGTGCCAGCAGCCAAACACAGGGAGAAGGCTACACCTTC.

This chain links TRBV5-1 with TRBJ2-1; 11 nucleotides agree with TRBD2. The CDR3 is made up of 15 amino acids. The germline V gene has CDR1 SGHRS and CDR2 YFSETQ. The J segment lost 7 bases and the V segment lost 0 bases, leaving 3 bases of the junction unmatched. The CDR3 coding sequence is TGCGCCAGCAGCTTGGTTACTAGCGGGAGTAATGAGCAGTTCTTC. Translated: CASSLVTSGSNEQFF.

The CDR3 coding sequence is TGTGCCTGGAGTAAGGGAGGGCCGGAGCAGTACTTC. It yields the protein CAWSKGGPEQYF. The chain combines TRBV30 with TRBJ2-7, with 7 bases fitting TRBD2. CDR3 length: 12 amino acids. The V gene end was trimmed by 2 bases and the J gene end by 7 bases; junction bases not matched to a gene: 5. Germline V gene sequence: CDR1 GTSNPN, CDR2 SVGIG (reference sequence).

The chain is built from TRBV28 and TRBJ2-7, with 8 bases identical to TRBD1. V was pared by 9 bases and J by 1 base, with 8 bases of the junction left unmatched. The CDR3 spans 14 residues. Germline assignment: CDR1 MDHEN and CDR2 SYDVKM. The CDR3 DNA sequence: TGTGCCAGTAGCGACAGGGGCCGGTCCTACGAGCAGTACTTC. Translating it yields CASSDRGRSYEQYF.